The 8 T cell receptor beta chains listed next were all sequenced from one sample in a study of control samples from healthy donors and cancer patients. Assay used: immunoSEQ multiplex PCR; TCRdb lists only in-frame clones, some missing. Of some 150,000 clones listed, over 90% are singletons. The sample taken for sequencing was PBMCs. Receptors were obtained from a man aged 55 to 69 with colorectal cancer.

In this sample, this clone turned up once. The rearrangement uses TRBV5-1 and TRBJ2-7; D uncertain. The germline CDR1 and CDR2 sequences are SGHRS and YFSETQ. Deletions cut 1 base from V and 4 bases from J, with 9 bases between. The CDR3 has 13 residues. CDR3 loop: CASSLTTGYEQYF. CDR3 in DNA: TGCGCCAGCAGCTTGACTACCGGTTACGAGCAGTACTTC. Based on the CDR3 plus reference TRBV5-1 and TRBJ2-7, the full variable domain is KAGVTQTPRYLIKTRGQQVTLSCSPISGHRSVSWYQQTPGQGLQFLFEYFSETQRNKGNFPGRFSGRQFSNSRSEMNVSTLELGDSALYLCASSLTTGYEQYFGPGTRLTVT.

This clone has only one observation. The rearrangement uses TRBV12-3 or TRBV12-4 and TRBJ1-4, with unresolved D. V lost 5 bases, J lost 2 bases, and 3 bases lay in between. The CDR3 totals 12 residues. The CDR3 bases are TGTGCCAGCAGTAGGACTAATGAAAAACTGTTTTTT. It translates to CASSRTNEKLFF.

This chain links TRBV6-1 with TRBJ2-3; 7 bases are a match to TRBD1. There are 15 residues in the CDR3. V shed 1 base, J shed 0 bases, and the junction held 1 base outside the gene matches. Germline V gene sequence: CDR1 MNHNS, CDR2 SASEGT. The CDR3 spells CASSEVGGSTDTQYF. The CDR3 DNA is TGTGCCAGCAGTGAAGTAGGGGGCAGCACAGATACGCAGTATTTT.

The genes are TRBV6-5 and TRBJ2-7; D remains ambiguous. There are 14 residues in the CDR3. V was pared by 0 bases and J by 0 bases, with 6 bases between. Looked up from germline, CDR1 is MNHEY and CDR2 is SVGAGI. The CDR3 DNA reads TGTGCCAGCAGTTACTCGGCCGTCTCCTACGAGCAGTACTTC. Its translation: CASSYSAVSYEQYF.

The J gene is TRBJ1-1, the V gene TRBV18; D may be TRBD1 (6 bases). V lost 0 bases and J lost 0, with 14 bases in between. The CDR3 covers 17 residues. Germline lookup yields CDR1 KGHSH and CDR2 LQKENI. Here the CDR3 reads CASSPPDSRIVNTEAFF. CDR3 sequence (DNA): TGTGCCAGCTCACCACCGGACAGCCGAATTGTGAACACTGAAGCTTTCTTT.

This clone has only one observation. The gene calls are TRBV5-1 and TRBJ1-1; D is possibly TRBD1 (5 bases). This CDR3 has 15 residues. The V end lost 0 bases, the J end lost 5 bases, and 14 bases lay between the germline ends. Per the germline V gene, CDR1 is SGHRS and CDR2 is YFSETQ. The DNA of the CDR3 is TGCGCCAGCAGCTTGGGGGCAGGGTCGGTAACTGAAGCTTTCTTT. It translates to CASSLGAGSVTEAFF. The full variable domain, its missing parts supplied by reference TRBV5-1 and TRBJ1-1, is KAGVTQTPRYLIKTRGQQVTLSCSPISGHRSVSWYQQTPGQGLQFLFEYFSETQRNKGNFPGRFSGRQFSNSRSEMNVSTLELGDSALYLCASSLGAGSVTEAFFGQGTRLTVV.

The rearrangement joins TRBV19 to TRBJ2-7, with D perhaps assigned TRBD1 or TRBD2 (6 bases each). V was pared by 4 bases and J by 0 bases, with 10 bases between. Germline V lookup: CDR1 LNHDA, CDR2 SQIVND (reference sequence). The CDR3 covers 14 residues. The CDR3 spells CASSTGGTSYEQYF. The CDR3 nucleotides read TGTGCCAGTAGTACCGGGGGCACCTCCTACGAGCAGTACTTC.

V gene TRBV3-1 (or the pseudogene TRBV3-2) combines with J gene TRBJ1-1, with D unclear. Per germline, CDR1 LGHDT and CDR2 YNNKEL (reference sequence). The length of the CDR3 is 12 residues. V was cut by 5 bases and J by 5 bases, with 9 bases left in between. The CDR3 spells CASSGGRTEAFF. The CDR3 DNA reads TGTGCCAGCAGCGGAGGGAGGACTGAAGCTTTCTTT.